This TCR beta chain is from a study of T cells in Graves' hyperthyroidism and ophthalmopathy. For the study at large: Peripheral blood was collected at initial diagnosis, before any treatment. Whole-study results and caveats: Most expanded thyroid clonotypes above 0.001 recurred in blood. Median prediction lead before ophthalmopathy onset was about 6.7 months with the model.

The authors obtained PBMCs from around 10 ml of fresh peripheral blood. This clonotype was observed at least ten times. No antigen is known for it. The CDR3 contains 13 residues. J was trimmed by 7 bases and V by 6 bases; bases with no gene match: 4. The germline CDR1 and CDR2 sequences are SNHLY and FYNNEI. Amplification targeted TCR beta CDR3 regions from RNA transcripts. The TCR CDR3 first-round RT-PCR relied on the HTBI primer set. MiXCR, applied by TCRdb to the multiplex PCR reads, yields one record per CDR3 protein. The sample records about 410,000 distinct CDR3 sequences, approximately 14% being singletons.

The sequence came from a man between 18 and 29 years old with Graves' ophthalmopathy. The sequenced sample consisted of blood. The rearrangement uses TRBV2 and TRBJ1-1; 11 bases agree with TRBD1. This CDR3 reads CASRGTGGNEAFF. Here the CDR3 DNA reads TGTGCCAGCAGAGGGACAGGGGGTAATGAAGCTTTCTTT.